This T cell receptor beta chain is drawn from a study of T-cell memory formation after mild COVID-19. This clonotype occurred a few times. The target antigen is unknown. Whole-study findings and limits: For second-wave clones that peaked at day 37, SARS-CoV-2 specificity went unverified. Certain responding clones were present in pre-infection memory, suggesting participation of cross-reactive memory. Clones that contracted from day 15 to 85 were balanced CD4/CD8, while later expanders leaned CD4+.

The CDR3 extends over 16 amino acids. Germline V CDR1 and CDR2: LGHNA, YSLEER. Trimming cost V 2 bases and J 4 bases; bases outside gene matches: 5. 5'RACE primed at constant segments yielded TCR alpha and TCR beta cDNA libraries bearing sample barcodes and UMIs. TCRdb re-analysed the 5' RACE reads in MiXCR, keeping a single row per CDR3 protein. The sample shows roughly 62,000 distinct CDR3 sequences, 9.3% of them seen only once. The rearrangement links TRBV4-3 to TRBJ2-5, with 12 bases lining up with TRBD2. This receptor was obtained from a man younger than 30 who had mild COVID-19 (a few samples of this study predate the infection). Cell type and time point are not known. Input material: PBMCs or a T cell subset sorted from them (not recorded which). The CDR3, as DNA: TGCGCCAGCAGCCAATCTTGGGGACTAGCGGGAGAGACCCAGTACTTC. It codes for CASSQSWGLAGETQYF.